Listed below are T cell receptor beta chains from one sample, sequenced in a study of T-cell memory formation after mild COVID-19. One entry per CDR3 protein results from TCRdb running MiXCR on the 5' RACE reads. The sample holds about 560,000 distinct CDR3 sequences, about a fifth seen once. Sequencing input: PBMCs or a T cell subset sorted from them (not recorded which). Every receptor here comes from an adult woman who had mild COVID-19 (a few samples of this study predate the infection). Cell type and time point are not known. The conserved cysteine and the conserved F or W are not part of the CDR3 here. Fields, in order: V gene, J gene, CDR3 protein.

TRBV3-1,TRBJ2-7,ASSQVAGGSSSYEQY
TRBV5-5,TRBJ1-1,ASSSPHTGNTEAF
TRBV2,TRBJ2-7,ASSVGTSYEQY
TRBV29-1,TRBJ2-1,SAEGQDEQF
TRBV5-1,TRBJ2-3,ASSQATSGGAADTQY
TRBV6-5,TRBJ2-2,ASSYSQPNTGELF
TRBV5-1,TRBJ1-1,ASSFGQLNTEAF
TRBV7-2,TRBJ1-5,ASSRDSKNQPQH
TRBV5-1,TRBJ1-2,ASSFTEQSYGYT
TRBV5-4,TRBJ1-1,ASSWGAGNTEAF
TRBV24-1,TRBJ2-1,ATGAGGPDEQF
TRBV2,TRBJ1-1,ASSEFLGVNTEAF
TRBV7-2,TRBJ1-2,ASSLDGTGTNYGYT
TRBV4-3,TRBJ2-7,ASSQTTGLLGSEQY
TRBV15,TRBJ2-7,ATSRAGVGYEQY
TRBV4-3,TRBJ2-5,ASSQVETSLETQY
TRBV13,TRBJ2-1,ASSIPGLAGDEQF
TRBV15,TRBJ2-7,ATSREMTYEQY
TRBV29-1,TRBJ1-3,SVKGQSYSGNTIY
TRBV4-2,TRBJ1-1,ASSPRDSALNTEAF
TRBV9,TRBJ2-3,ASSVSTVSTDTQY
TRBV4-2,TRBJ2-2,ASSQDAGPNTGELF
TRBV20-1,TRBJ1-2,SARRQGTNYGYT
TRBV6-1,TRBJ1-1,ASSERGRNTEAF
TRBV11-3,TRBJ2-2,ASDLRANTGELF
TRBV7-3,TRBJ1-5,ASSSGANQPQH
TRBV7-3,TRBJ2-1,ASSLSGTGTYNEQF
TRBV12-3/TRBV12-4,TRBJ2-7,ASSSTSGRALYEQY
TRBV7-3,TRBJ2-3,ASSLTGSASPDTQY
TRBV20-1,TRBJ2-5,SAGTSGKRETQY
TRBV15,TRBJ1-5,VTVGQSNQPQH
TRBV11-3,TRBJ2-5,ASSSGQLKTQY
TRBV5-1,TRBJ2-1,ASRKGDSMYNEQF
TRBV4-1,TRBJ2-3,ASSHPKVGGSITDTQY
TRBV7-9,TRBJ2-5,ASSSGTGHQGTQY
TRBV6-6,TRBJ2-3,ASSPGLADYTDTQY
TRBV5-1,TRBJ2-1,ASSLATGRDSYNEQF
TRBV29-1,TRBJ2-2,SVHSGTNTGELF
TRBV7-9,TRBJ2-1,ASSLTGAITSEQF
TRBV29-1,TRBJ2-3,SVEAHQQVPTDTQY
TRBV7-3,TRBJ2-2,ASSLTAGYTGELF
TRBV7-9,TRBJ2-6,ASSLGSDRVGNVLT
TRBV7-9,TRBJ2-7,ASSPWDRVYEQY
TRBV7-9,TRBJ2-7,ASSSAVEQY
TRBV7-9,TRBJ2-1,AARGASYNEQF
TRBV5-1,TRBJ1-1,ASSLTGAEAF
TRBV11-2,TRBJ2-7,ASRPTGSNEQY